These 4 T cell receptor beta chains originate from one sample sequenced in a study of cytomegalovirus exposure and HLA in healthy donors. This table comes from immunoSEQ multiplex PCR, and its TCRdb copy is limited to in-frame clones, with some not included. Of some 45,000 clones in the sample, roughly 94% are singletons; the top ten hold 6.5% to 9.5%. The sample taken for sequencing was PBMCs. These receptors were collected from a woman between 18 and 30 years old in good health and CMV-seropositive.

The genes are TRBV10-2 and TRBJ1-1; D not certain. CDR3 length: 14 amino acids. Trimming left V 2 bases short and J 0 bases short, with 7 bases between. Germline V CDR1 and CDR2: WSHSY, SAAADI. This CDR3 is CASSEEGMNTEAFF. In DNA, the CDR3 is TGCGCCAGCAGTGAGGAGGGAATGAACACTGAAGCTTTCTTT.

The chain combines TRBV7-9 with TRBJ2-5; 7 bases line up with TRBD1. The CDR3 contains 16 residues. The V and J ends lost 4 bases and 4 bases, in that order; junction bases with no gene match: 12. Germline CDR1 reads SEHNR; CDR2 reads FQNEAQ (reference sequence). The CDR3 sequence is CASSSGSPRGSETQYF. CDR3 coding DNA: TGTGCCAGCAGCTCCGGGTCCCCCAGGGGGTCAGAGACCCAGTACTTC.

This clone was found once. This chain links TRBV19 with TRBJ2-6; D not certain. The germline CDR1 and CDR2 sequences are LNHDA and SQIVND (reference sequence). The CDR3 length is 15 residues. V was clipped by 7 bases and J by 0 bases, with 10 bases between them. Written as DNA, the CDR3 is TGTGCCAGTACCCCACCTAACTCTGGGGCCAACGTCCTGACTTTC. Protein: CASTPPNSGANVLTF.

The CDR3 region is CASSPNPRGQPQHF. In DNA, the CDR3 is TGTGCCAGCTCACCAAACCCTAGGGGTCAGCCCCAGCATTTT. V gene TRBV18 combines with J gene TRBJ1-5; perhaps TRBD1 as D (5 bases). The germline V gene encodes CDR1 KGHSH and CDR2 LQKENI. This CDR3 spans 14 amino acids. Trimming left V 2 bases short and J 6 bases short, with 11 bases between.